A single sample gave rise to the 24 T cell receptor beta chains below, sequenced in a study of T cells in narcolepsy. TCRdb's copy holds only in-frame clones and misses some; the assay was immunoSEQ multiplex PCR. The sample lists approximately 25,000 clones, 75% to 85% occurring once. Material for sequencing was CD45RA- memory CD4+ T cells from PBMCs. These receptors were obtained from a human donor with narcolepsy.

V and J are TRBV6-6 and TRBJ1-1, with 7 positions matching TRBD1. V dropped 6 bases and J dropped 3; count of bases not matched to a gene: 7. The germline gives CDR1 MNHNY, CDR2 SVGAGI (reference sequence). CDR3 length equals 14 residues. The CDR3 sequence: CASSWDSDYTEAFF. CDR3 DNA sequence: TGTGCCAGCAGCTGGGACAGCGATTACACTGAAGCTTTCTTT.

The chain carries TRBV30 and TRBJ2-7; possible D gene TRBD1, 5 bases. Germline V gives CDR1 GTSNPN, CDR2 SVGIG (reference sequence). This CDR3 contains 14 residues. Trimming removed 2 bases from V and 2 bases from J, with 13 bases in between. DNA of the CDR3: TGTGCCTGGAGTCCCTCAGGGAAAACCTACGAGCAGTACTTC. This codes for CAWSPSGKTYEQYF.

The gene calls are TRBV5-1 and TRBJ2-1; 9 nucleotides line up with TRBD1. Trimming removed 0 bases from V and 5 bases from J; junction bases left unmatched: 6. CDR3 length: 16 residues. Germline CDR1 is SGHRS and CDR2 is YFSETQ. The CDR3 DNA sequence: TGCGCCAGCAGCTTGGGGCCCGGGACAGGGCACAATGAGCAGTTCTTC. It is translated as CASSLGPGTGHNEQFF.

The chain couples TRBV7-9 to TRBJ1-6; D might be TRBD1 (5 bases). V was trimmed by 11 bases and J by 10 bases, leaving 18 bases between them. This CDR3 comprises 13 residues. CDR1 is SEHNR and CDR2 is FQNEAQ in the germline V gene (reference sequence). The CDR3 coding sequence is TGTGCCTCCGACCGGTGGGGGGTATCACCCCTCCACTTT. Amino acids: CASDRWGVSPLHF. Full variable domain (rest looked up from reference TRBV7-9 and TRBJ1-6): DTGVSQNPRHKITKRGQNVTFRCDPISEHNRLYWYRQTLGQGPEFLTYFQNEAQLEKSRLLSDRFSAERPKGSFSTLEIQRTEQGDSAMYLCASDRWGVSPLHFGNGTRLTVT.

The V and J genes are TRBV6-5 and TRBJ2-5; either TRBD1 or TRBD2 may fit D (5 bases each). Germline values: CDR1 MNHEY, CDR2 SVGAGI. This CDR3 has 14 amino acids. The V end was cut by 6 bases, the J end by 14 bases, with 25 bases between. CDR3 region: CASRLSTDPGRHYF. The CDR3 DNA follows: TGTGCCAGCAGGTTGTCCACTGATCCGGGACGTCATTACTTC.

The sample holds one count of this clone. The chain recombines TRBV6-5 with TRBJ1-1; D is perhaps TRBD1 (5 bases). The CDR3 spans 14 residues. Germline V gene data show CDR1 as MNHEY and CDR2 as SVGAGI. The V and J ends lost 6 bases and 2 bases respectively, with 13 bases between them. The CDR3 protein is CASREGTVNTEAFF. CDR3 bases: TGTGCCAGCAGAGAGGGGACGGTTAACACTGAAGCTTTCTTT.

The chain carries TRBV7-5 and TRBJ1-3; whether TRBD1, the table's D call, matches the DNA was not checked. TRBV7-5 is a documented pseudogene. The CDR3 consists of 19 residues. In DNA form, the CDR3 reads TGTGCCAGAAGCTTAGGGACCCGAAGGCAGGGGATGTCTGGAAACACCATATATTTT. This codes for CARSLGTRRQGMSGNTIYF.

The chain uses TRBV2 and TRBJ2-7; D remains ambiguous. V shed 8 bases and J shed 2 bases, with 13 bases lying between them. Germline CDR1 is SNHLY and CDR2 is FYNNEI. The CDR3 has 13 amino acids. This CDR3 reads CASLKDLTYEQYF. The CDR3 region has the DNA TGTGCCAGCCTGAAGGACCTCACCTACGAGCAGTACTTC.

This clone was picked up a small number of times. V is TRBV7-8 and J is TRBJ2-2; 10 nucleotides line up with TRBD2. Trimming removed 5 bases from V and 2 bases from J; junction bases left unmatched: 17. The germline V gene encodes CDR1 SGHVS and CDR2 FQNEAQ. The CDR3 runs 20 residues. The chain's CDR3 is CASSINRASLAGANTGELFF. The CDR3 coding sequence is TGTGCCAGCAGCATTAACAGGGCCTCGCTAGCGGGGGCCAACACCGGGGAGCTGTTTTTT.

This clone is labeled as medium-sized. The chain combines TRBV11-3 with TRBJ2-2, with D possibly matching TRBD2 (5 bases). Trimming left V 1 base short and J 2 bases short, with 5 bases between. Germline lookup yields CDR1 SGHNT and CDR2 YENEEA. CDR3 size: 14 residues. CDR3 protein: CASSLGTNTGELFF. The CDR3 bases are TGTGCCAGCAGCTTAGGGACTAACACCGGGGAGCTGTTTTTT.

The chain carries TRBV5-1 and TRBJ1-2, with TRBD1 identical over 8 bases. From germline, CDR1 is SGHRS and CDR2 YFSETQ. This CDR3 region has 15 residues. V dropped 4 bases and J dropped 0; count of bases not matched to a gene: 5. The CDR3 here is CASSLGQGANYGYTF. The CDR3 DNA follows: TGCGCCAGCAGCCTAGGACAGGGAGCTAACTATGGCTACACCTTC.

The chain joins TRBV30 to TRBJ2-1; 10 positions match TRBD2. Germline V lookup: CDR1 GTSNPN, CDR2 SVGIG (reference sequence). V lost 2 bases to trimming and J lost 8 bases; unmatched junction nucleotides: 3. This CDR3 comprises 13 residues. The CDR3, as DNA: TGTGCCTGGAGTAGCGGGGGGGAGGATGAGCAGTTCTTC. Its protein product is CAWSSGGEDEQFF.

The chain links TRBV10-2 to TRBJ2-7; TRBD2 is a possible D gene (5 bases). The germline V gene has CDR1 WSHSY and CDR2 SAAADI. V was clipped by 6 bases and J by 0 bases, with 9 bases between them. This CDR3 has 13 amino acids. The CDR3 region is CASSLAGSYEQYF. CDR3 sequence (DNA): TGCGCCAGCAGCCTCGCGGGCTCCTACGAGCAGTACTTC.

The CDR3 sequence is CASSRDLNYGYTF. The CDR3 nucleotides read TGTGCCAGCAGCAGGGACCTGAACTATGGCTACACCTTC. This sequence joins TRBV6-6 and TRBJ1-2; D possibly corresponds to TRBD1 (5 bases). The germline CDR1 and CDR2 sequences are MNHNY and SVGAGI (reference sequence). The CDR3 is made up of 13 amino acids. The germline V and J ends were trimmed by 6 bases and 2 bases, with 10 bases remaining between them.

The chain's CDR3 is CASEYKSVHKSLANVLTF. In DNA form, the CDR3 reads TGCGCCAGCGAATATAAATCGGTTCACAAAAGTCTGGCCAACGTCCTGACTTTC. The J gene is TRBJ2-6, the V gene TRBV5-1; no definite D call. Deletions cut 7 bases from V and 6 bases from J, with 26 bases between. Germline V gene lookup returns CDR1 SGHRS and CDR2 YFSETQ. The CDR3 runs 18 residues.

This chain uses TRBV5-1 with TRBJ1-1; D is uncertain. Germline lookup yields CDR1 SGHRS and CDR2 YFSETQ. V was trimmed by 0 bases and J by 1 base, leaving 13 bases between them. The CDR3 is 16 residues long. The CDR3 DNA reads TGCGCCAGCAGCTTGGAGTCTCCAGGAAGGAACACTGAAGCTTTCTTT. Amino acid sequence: CASSLESPGRNTEAFF.

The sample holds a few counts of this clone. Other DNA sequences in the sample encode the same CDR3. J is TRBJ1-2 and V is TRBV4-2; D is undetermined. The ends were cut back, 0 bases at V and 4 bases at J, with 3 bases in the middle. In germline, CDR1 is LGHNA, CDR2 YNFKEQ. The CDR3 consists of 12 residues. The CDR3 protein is CASSQEGYGYTF. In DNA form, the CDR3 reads TGTGCCAGCAGCCAAGAGGGCTATGGCTACACCTTC.

The CDR3 bases are TGTGCCAGCAGCGTAGGGGCAGGGGAAAAGACTGAAGCTTTCTTT. As protein: CASSVGAGEKTEAFF. The V gene is TRBV9, the J gene TRBJ1-1; a possible D gene is TRBD1 (6 bases). The V gene lost 0 bases and the J gene lost 5 bases, with 14 bases spanning the gap. The CDR3 runs to 15 residues. Germline-derived CDR1 and CDR2 are SGDLS and YYNGEE.

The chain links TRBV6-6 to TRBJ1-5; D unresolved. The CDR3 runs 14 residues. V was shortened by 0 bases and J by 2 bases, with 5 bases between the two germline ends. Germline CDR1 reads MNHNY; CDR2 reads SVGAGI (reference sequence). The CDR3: CASSYSSRNQPQHF. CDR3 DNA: TGTGCCAGCAGTTACTCGAGTCGCAATCAGCCCCAGCATTTT.

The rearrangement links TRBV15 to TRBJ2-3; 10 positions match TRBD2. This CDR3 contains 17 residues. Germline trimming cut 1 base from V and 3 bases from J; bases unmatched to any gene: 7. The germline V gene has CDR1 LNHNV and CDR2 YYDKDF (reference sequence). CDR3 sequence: CATSRGGAGGQTDTQYF. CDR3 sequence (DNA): TGTGCCACCAGCAGAGGTGGAGCGGGGGGGCAGACAGATACGCAGTATTTT.

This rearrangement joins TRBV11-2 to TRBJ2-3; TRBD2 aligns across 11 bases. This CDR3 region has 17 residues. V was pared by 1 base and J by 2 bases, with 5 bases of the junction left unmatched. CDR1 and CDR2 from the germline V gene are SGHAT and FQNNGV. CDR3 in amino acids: CASSLGVAGGITDTQYF. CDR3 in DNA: TGTGCCAGCAGCTTAGGAGTAGCGGGGGGGATCACAGATACGCAGTATTTT.

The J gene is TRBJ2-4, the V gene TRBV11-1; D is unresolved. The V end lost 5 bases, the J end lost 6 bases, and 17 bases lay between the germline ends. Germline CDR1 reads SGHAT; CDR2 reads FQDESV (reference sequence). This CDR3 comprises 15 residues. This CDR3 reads CASSPPRTLGNIQYF. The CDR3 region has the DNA TGTGCCAGCAGCCCTCCTAGGACCTTAGGAAACATTCAGTACTTC. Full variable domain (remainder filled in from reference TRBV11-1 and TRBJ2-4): EAEVAQSPRYKITEKSQAVAFWCDPISGHATLYWYRQILGQGPELLVQFQDESVVDDSQLPKDRFSAERLKGVDSTLKIQPAELGDSAMYLCASSPPRTLGNIQYFGAGTRLSVL.

CDR3 sequence (DNA): TGTGCCAGCAGCCGCGTCACTAGCGGGGGGAATTCTGGGGCCAACGTCCTGACTTTC. As protein: CASSRVTSGGNSGANVLTF. The chain uses TRBV7-9 and TRBJ2-6; TRBD2 aligns across 12 bases. This CDR3 contains 19 residues. Trimming took 5 bases from V and 1 from J; bases not matched to a gene: 9. CDR1 is SEHNR, CDR2 FQNEAQ, per germline (reference sequence).

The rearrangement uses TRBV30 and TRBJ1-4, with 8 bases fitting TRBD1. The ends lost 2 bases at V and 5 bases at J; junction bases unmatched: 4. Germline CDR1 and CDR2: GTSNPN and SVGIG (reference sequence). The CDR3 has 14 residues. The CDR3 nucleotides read TGTGCCTGGAGTAGGACAGGGAGAAATGAAAAACTGTTTTTT. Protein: CAWSRTGRNEKLFF. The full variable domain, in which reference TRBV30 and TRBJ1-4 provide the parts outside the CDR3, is SQTIHQWPATLVQPVGSPLSLECTVEGTSNPNLYWYRQAAGRGLQLLFYSVGIGQISSEVPQNLSASRPQDRQFILSSKKLLLSDSGFYLCAWSRTGRNEKLFFGSGTQLSVL.